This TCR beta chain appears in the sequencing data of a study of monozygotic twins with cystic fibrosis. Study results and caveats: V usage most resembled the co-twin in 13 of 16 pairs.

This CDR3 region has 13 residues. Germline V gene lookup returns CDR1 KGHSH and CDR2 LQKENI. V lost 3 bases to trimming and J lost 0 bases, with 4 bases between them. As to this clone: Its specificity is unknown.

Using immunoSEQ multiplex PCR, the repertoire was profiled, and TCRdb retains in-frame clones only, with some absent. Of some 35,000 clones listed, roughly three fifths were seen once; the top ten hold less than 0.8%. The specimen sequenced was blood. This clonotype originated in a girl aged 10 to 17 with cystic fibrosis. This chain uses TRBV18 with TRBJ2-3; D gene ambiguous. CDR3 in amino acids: CASSPGSTDTQYF. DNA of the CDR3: TGTGCCAGCTCACCCGGGAGCACAGATACGCAGTATTTT.